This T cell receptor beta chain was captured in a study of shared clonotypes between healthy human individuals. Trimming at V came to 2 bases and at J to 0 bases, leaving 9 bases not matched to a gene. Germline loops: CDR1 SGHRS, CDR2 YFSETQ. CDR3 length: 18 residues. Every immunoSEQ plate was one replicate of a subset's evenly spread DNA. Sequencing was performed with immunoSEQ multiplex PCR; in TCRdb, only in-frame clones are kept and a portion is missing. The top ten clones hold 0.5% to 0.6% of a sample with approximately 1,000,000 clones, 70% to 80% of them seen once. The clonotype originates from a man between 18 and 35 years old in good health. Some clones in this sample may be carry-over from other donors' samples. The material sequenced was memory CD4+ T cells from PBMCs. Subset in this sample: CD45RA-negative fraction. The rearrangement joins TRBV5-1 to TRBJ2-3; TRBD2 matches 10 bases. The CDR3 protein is CASSFYGLAVTSTDTQYF. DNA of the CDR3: TGCGCCAGCAGCTTCTACGGACTAGCGGTTACTAGCACAGATACGCAGTATTTT.